This TCR beta chain was found in a study of control samples from healthy donors and cancer patients. Only one count was recorded for this clone. At the DNA level, this CDR3 is encoded by other sequences in the same sample as well. The data were produced by immunoSEQ multiplex PCR, yet TCRdb's version contains in-frame clones alone and is incomplete. This table holds 90,000 or so clones, approximately 90% found once. V lost 3 bases and J lost 3, with 8 bases in between. The CDR3 is 13 amino acids. Germline V lookup: CDR1 SQVTM, CDR2 ANQGSEA. V and J are TRBV29-1 and TRBJ2-2, with D unclear. The clonotype was recovered from a woman between 65 and 79 years old in good health. Sequencing used blood. The CDR3 coding sequence is TGCAGCGTTGACTCTGGTTACACCGGGGAGCTGTTTTTT. Its protein product is CSVDSGYTGELFF.